These 9 T cell receptor beta chains came from one sample sequenced in a study of cytomegalovirus exposure and HLA in healthy donors (dated by TCRdb to the late 2010s). The library was obtained by the immunoSEQ multiplex PCR assay. TCRdb limited this immuneACCESS table to in-frame rearrangements with V and J called. A share of clones is missing; checked studies link under half to unresolved V genes, and the rest is unexplained. Across this sample there are more than 95,000 clones, with around 94% seen only once. The top ten clones comprise under 1.5% of the sample. The sequenced material came from PBMCs. The origin of the receptors is a young woman in good health and CMV-seronegative.

The rearrangement uses TRBV20-1 and TRBJ2-3; the D is unclear. Germline V gives CDR1 DFQATT, CDR2 SNEGSKA (reference sequence). CDR3 length: 11 residues. With 1 base removed from V and 5 bases from J, the gap between germline ends came to 4 bases. The CDR3 protein is CSARVGDTQYF. CDR3 sequence (DNA): TGCAGTGCTAGAGTCGGAGATACGCAGTATTTT.

The V gene is TRBV9, the J gene TRBJ1-1; D uncertain. The CDR3 is 13 residues long. CDR1 is SGDLS and CDR2 is YYNGEE in the germline V gene. Deletions cut 4 bases from V and 8 bases from J, with 15 bases between. CDR3 sequence (DNA): TGTGCCAGCAGCCCCGCCCCCGTCAGAGAAGCTTTCTTT. Amino acids: CASSPAPVREAFF.

The chain recombines TRBV15 with TRBJ1-1; maybe TRBD1 (5 bases). V lost 1 base and J lost 0, with 9 bases in between. Germline V gene sequence: CDR1 LNHNV, CDR2 YYDKDF (reference sequence). CDR3 length: 15 residues. This chain's CDR3 is CATSRGQIMNTEAFF. The CDR3 coding sequence is TGTGCCACCAGCAGAGGACAGATAATGAACACTGAAGCTTTCTTT.

The rearrangement links TRBV7-3 to TRBJ1-2, with D possibly being TRBD1 (5 bases). This CDR3 is built from 13 residues. Per germline, CDR1 SGHTA and CDR2 FQGTGA. V was pared by 5 bases and J by 4 bases, with 11 bases between. The CDR3 DNA reads as TGTGCCAGCAGCCCGGGGGGGAGCTATGGCTACACCTTC. Protein sequence: CASSPGGSYGYTF.

The chain employs TRBV5-4 and TRBJ1-2, with D tentatively TRBD1 (6 bases). The CDR3 is 15 amino acids. The germline V gene has CDR1 SGHNT and CDR2 YYREEE (reference sequence). Trimming pared 3 bases from V and 3 bases from J, leaving 15 bases between. The CDR3 DNA follows: TGTGCCAGCAGCTCCTCGGGGGGGGCGGACTATGGCTACACCTTC. Encoded protein: CASSSSGGADYGYTF.

The chain carries TRBV12-5 and TRBJ1-5; the D is unclear. The CDR3 sequence is 17 residues long. Germline loops: CDR1 LGHNT, CDR2 FRNRAP. Trimming pared 3 bases from V and 1 base from J, leaving 16 bases between. The CDR3 DNA reads as TGTGCTAGTGGTTTTAATACCGGGGTTCGGAGCAATCAGCCCCAGCATTTT. It encodes CASGFNTGVRSNQPQHF.

The chain joins TRBV6-1 to TRBJ1-2; D call uncertain. The CDR3 extends over 13 amino acids. The V end lost 3 bases, the J end lost 0 bases, and 5 bases lay between the germline ends. Germline values: CDR1 MNHNS, CDR2 SASEGT. The CDR3 nucleotides are TGTGCCAGCAGTGAGACACCTAACTATGGCTACACCTTC. Its translation: CASSETPNYGYTF.

This chain joins TRBV6-1 and TRBJ1-1, with a weak D call TRBD1 (5 bases). This CDR3 has 12 amino acids. Germline V gene sequence: CDR1 MNHNS, CDR2 SASEGT. The germline V and J ends were trimmed by 6 bases and 6 bases, with 11 bases remaining between them. The CDR3 sequence: CASSGDSSEAFF. DNA for the CDR3: TGTGCCAGCAGCGGGGACTCGTCTGAAGCTTTCTTT.

The V and J genes are TRBV6-5 and TRBJ1-2; TRBD1 might be the D (5 bases). The CDR3 totals 16 residues. CDR1 and CDR2 from the germline V gene are MNHEY and SVGAGI. Trimming took off 3 bases at V and 5 bases at J, with 19 bases between the two ends. The DNA for the CDR3 is TGTGCCAGCAGTTATTCCTTACAGGTCGGGGGATATGGCTACACCTTC. It specifies CASSYSLQVGGYGYTF.